A single T cell receptor (beta chain) is shown here with its context. Its specificity is unknown. This sample was included in a study of beta chain features in type 1 diabetes. Points from the study as a whole: For type 1 diabetes patients, VDJ junctions showed fewer insertions and more deletions. All four CD4+ subsets from Type 1 diabetes patients carried moderately but significantly shorter TCRB CDR3s.

As every portion of the isolated RNA was reverse transcribed, the sequencing read expressed TCRB transcripts. Only in-frame clones appear in the TCRdb table, and some are missing; sequencing was by immunoSEQ multiplex PCR. The sample contains about 280,000 clones, approximately 16% of which appear only once. Germline lookup yields CDR1 KGHSH and CDR2 LQKENI. The CDR3 loop spans 14 amino acids. V was clipped by 2 bases and J by 6 bases, with 10 bases between them. The receptor was isolated from a man younger than 30 with type 1 diabetes. Sequenced material: naive CD4+ T cells from blood. This chain links TRBV18 with TRBJ2-2; D gene ambiguous. The CDR3 here is CASSPGEVAGELFF. CDR3 in DNA: TGTGCCAGCTCACCAGGAGAGGTTGCCGGGGAGCTGTTTTTT.